This TCR beta chain appears in the sequencing data of a study of T cells in Graves' hyperthyroidism and ophthalmopathy. Hyperthyroidism had been newly diagnosed in patients aged 18 to 65, and its duration was under 2 months. Around 10 ml fresh peripheral blood yielded the PBMCs. Findings and caveats of the study: Blood held most thyroid clonotypes expanded above 0.001 frequency.

As concerns this clonotype: The antigen is unknown.

Amplification of TCR beta CDR3 regions was performed using RNA transcripts as template. The HTBI primer set was used in a first-round RT-PCR of the TCR CDR3. TCRdb independently ran MiXCR on the multiplex PCR reads; one entry per CDR3 protein. The table lists 550,000 to 650,000 distinct CDR3 sequences, 14% of them singletons. V lost 1 base, J lost 3 bases, and 10 bases stayed unmatched. Per germline, CDR1 MGHRA and CDR2 YSYEKL. This CDR3 is 18 amino acids long. This TCR was recovered from a woman aged 40 to 50 with Graves' hyperthyroidism. The chain recombines TRBV4-1 with TRBJ2-2, with 8 bases that match TRBD2. The specimen sequenced was blood. Written as DNA, the CDR3 is TGCGCCAGCAGCCAAGCACCCCTGACTAGCGTGGACACCGGGGAGCTGTTTTTT. This codes for CASSQAPLTSVDTGELFF.